Following are 12 T cell receptor beta chains from one sample sequenced in a study of identical twins (dated by TCRdb to between 2015 and 2016). Receptors were amplified or captured by 5' RACE. The sequencer listed for this sample is Illumina HiSeq 2000. The public reads were run again by TCRdb, first through fastp at Q25 and then through MiXCR, and only productive beta chains were kept. When rows share a CDR3 protein, they turn into one entry using the most common DNA and genes. The sample has 250,000 or so distinct CDR3 sequences on record, 6.5% to 9.5% of them singletons. The leading ten clones occupy approximately 3% of the sample. These data also formed part of another study, on yellow fever vaccine responses in identical twins.

What was sequenced was CD8+ T cells sorted from blood. Every receptor here comes from a woman aged 18-35 years in good health.

V and J are TRBV7-9 and TRBJ1-1; a possible D gene is TRBD1 (5 bases). The V gene lost 3 bases and the J gene lost 0 bases, with 8 bases spanning the gap. The CDR3 totals 14 residues. Germline V gives CDR1 SEHNR, CDR2 FQNEAQ (reference sequence). The CDR3 here is CASSFTTVNTEAFF. The CDR3 coding sequence is TGTGCCAGCAGCTTCACGACAGTGAACACTGAAGCTTTCTTT.

This clonotype was seen more than once but under ten times. The chain links TRBV5-1 to TRBJ2-7; D is unresolved. V dropped 4 bases and J dropped 0 bases, with 8 bases sitting between them. Germline CDR1 is SGHRS and CDR2 is YFSETQ. CDR3 length: 13 amino acids. CDR3 loop: CASSGHGSYEQYF. The CDR3 nucleotides are TGCGCCAGCAGCGGCCACGGCTCCTACGAGCAGTACTTC.

This clonotype has at least ten counts. V gene TRBV7-8 combines with J gene TRBJ1-5, with D possibly being TRBD1 (5 bases). The CDR3 totals 16 residues. Germline V CDR1 and CDR2: SGHVS, FQNEAQ. Trimming cost V 3 bases and J 2 bases, with 14 bases left between them. CDR3 bases: TGTGCCAGCAGCTTGGGCTGGGGGTTAGGCAATCAGCCCCAGCATTTT. Protein sequence: CASSLGWGLGNQPQHF.

This clonotype was recorded a few times. The V and J genes are TRBV27 and TRBJ2-2; no definite D call. V was shortened by 5 bases and J by 6 bases, with 13 bases between the two germline ends. The CDR3 covers 14 residues. Germline CDR1 is MNHEY and CDR2 is SMNVEV (reference sequence). CDR3 sequence: CASSPAAYAGELFF. The CDR3 nucleotides are TGTGCCAGCAGTCCCGCCGCGTACGCCGGGGAGCTGTTTTTT.

This clonotype was detected many times. J is TRBJ2-2 and V is TRBV27; 10 positions agree with TRBD1. Germline lookup yields CDR1 MNHEY and CDR2 SMNVEV (reference sequence). The CDR3 sequence is 16 residues long. V lost 5 bases and J lost 7; bases outside the gene matches: 10. For the CDR3, the DNA is TGTGCCAGCAGTCTGGGACAGGGGATTATTAACGGGGAGCTGTTTTTT. Its protein is CASSLGQGIINGELFF.

This clonotype was detected only a few times. The chain has TRBV20-1 and TRBJ2-5, with a tentative D call TRBD2 (6 bases). Germline assignment: CDR1 DFQATT and CDR2 SNEGSKA (reference sequence). V was clipped by 5 bases and J by 5 bases, with 15 bases between them. CDR3 length: 13 amino acids. This chain's CDR3 is CSAWGREWETQYF. CDR3 sequence (DNA): TGCAGTGCTTGGGGTCGGGAGTGGGAGACCCAGTACTTC.

CDR3 coding DNA: TGTGCCAGCAGCTTAGTGCGGGGGATAAATGAGCAGTTCTTC. Translation gives CASSLVRGINEQFF. The chain uses TRBV7-9 and TRBJ2-1, with TRBD2 matching 7 bases. CDR1 is SEHNR, CDR2 FQNEAQ, per germline (reference sequence). With V trimmed by 1 base and J by 7 bases, 4 bases remained unmatched. This CDR3 spans 14 amino acids.

The CDR3 here is CAIGPRQVYEQYF. The CDR3 coding sequence is TGTGCCATCGGCCCACGACAGGTCTACGAGCAGTACTTC. The J gene is TRBJ2-7, the V gene TRBV5-3; perhaps TRBD1 as D (6 bases). TRBV5-3 is an ORF, and what it does is uncertain. This CDR3 has 13 residues. The V end was cut by 9 bases, the J end by 3 bases, with 16 bases between.

For this clonotype: One end of the junction does not line up with germline, which may come from a read error. The chain couples TRBV12-3 or TRBV12-4 to TRBJ2-1; D is undetermined. The CDR3 is 14 amino acids. The CDR3: CAGRSQEIGNEQFF. The CDR3, as DNA: TGTGCCGGCAGAAGCCAGGAGATTGGGAATGAGCAGTTCTTC.

There are many counts of this clonotype. The chain carries TRBV5-1 and TRBJ2-5; D is unresolved. V lost 0 bases to trimming and J lost 1 base, with 10 bases between them. The germline V gene has CDR1 SGHRS and CDR2 YFSETQ. CDR3 length: 15 amino acids. The CDR3 spells CASSLVATGQETQYF. CDR3 nucleotides: TGCGCCAGCAGCTTGGTGGCGACGGGCCAAGAGACCCAGTACTTC.

The chain uses TRBV7-2 and TRBJ2-7; weak D call: TRBD2 (7 bases). Germline loops: CDR1 SGHTA, CDR2 FQGNSA. V gave up 8 bases and J gave up 0 bases, with 11 bases separating them. CDR3 size: 13 residues. The CDR3 here is CASRGADSYEQYF. The CDR3 DNA follows: TGTGCCAGCCGGGGGGCTGACTCCTACGAGCAGTACTTC.

The rearrangement joins TRBV20-1 to TRBJ2-1; TRBD2 matches at 13 bases. The germline V gene encodes CDR1 DFQATT and CDR2 SNEGSKA (reference sequence). The CDR3 runs 16 residues. Trimming at V came to 5 bases and at J to 4 bases, leaving 8 bases not matched to a gene. CDR3 in amino acids: CSAFGLAGAKYNEQFF. DNA for the CDR3: TGCAGTGCTTTTGGACTAGCGGGGGCAAAATACAATGAGCAGTTCTTC.